These 29 T cell receptor beta chains came from one sample sequenced in a study of OX40 agonist ivuxolimab in advanced cancers. The protocol was immunoSEQ multiplex PCR, while the TCRdb copy is restricted to in-frame clones and leaves out a portion. The sample contains around 60,000 clones, 80% to 95% of which appear only once. The sample here was CD4+ or CD8+ T cells sorted from blood, taken in a trial of the OX40 agonist ivuxolimab. All receptors derive from an adult with an advanced solid tumor such as melanoma, head and neck, liver or kidney cancer.

The V call is TRBV5-1, the J call TRBJ2-5, with D perhaps TRBD1 (6 bases). The CDR3 length is 12 residues. The V and J ends lost 8 bases and 1 base respectively, with 9 bases between them. Germline CDR1 and CDR2: SGHRS and YFSETQ. The DNA for the CDR3 is TGCGCCAGTCAGGGGCTCCAAGAGACCCAGTACTTC. Translation gives CASQGLQETQYF. Variable domain in full (rest from reference TRBV5-1 and TRBJ2-5): KAGVTQTPRYLIKTRGQQVTLSCSPISGHRSVSWYQQTPGQGLQFLFEYFSETQRNKGNFPGRFSGRQFSNSRSEMNVSTLELGDSALYLCASQGLQETQYFGPGTRLLVL.

The chain couples TRBV7-3 to TRBJ2-7, with unresolved D. Per germline, CDR1 SGHTA and CDR2 FQGTGA. The length of the CDR3 is 14 residues. V lost 5 bases and J 1 base, leaving 12 bases between the germline ends. The CDR3 spells CASSIVQESYEQYF. CDR3 DNA sequence: TGTGCCAGCAGCATCGTTCAGGAGTCCTACGAGCAGTACTTC.

V is TRBV30 and J is TRBJ1-4; no definite D call. CDR3 length equals 15 residues. Germline V CDR1 and CDR2: GTSNPN, SVGIG (reference sequence). V dropped 3 bases and J dropped 5 bases, with 16 bases sitting between them. This chain's CDR3 is CAWSAGLLRNEKLFF. CDR3 in DNA: TGTGCCTGGAGCGCCGGACTCCTGCGAAATGAAAAACTGTTTTTT.

The chain carries TRBV19 and TRBJ1-6, with unresolved D. The CDR3 length is 15 residues. Germline-derived CDR1 and CDR2 are LNHDA and SQIVND (reference sequence). V dropped 5 bases and J dropped 0 bases, with 8 bases sitting between them. The CDR3 DNA sequence: TGTGCCAGTAGTCCTATGAGCTCCTATAATTCACCCCTCCACTTT. This encodes CASSPMSSYNSPLHF.

The chain uses TRBV11-2 and TRBJ2-2; the D gene is possibly TRBD2 (5 bases). Trimming cost V 3 bases and J 8 bases, with 22 bases left between them. This CDR3 is 17 amino acids long. Germline V CDR1 and CDR2: SGHAT, FQNNGV. The CDR3 DNA sequence: TGTGCCAGCAGCTTCAAACCCCCGGCTAGCAGCCGGGGGGAGCTGTTTTTT. Translating gives CASSFKPPASSRGELFF.

The V and J genes are TRBV11-1 and TRBJ2-2; 8 nucleotides line up with TRBD1. J was trimmed by 3 bases and V by 1 base; bases with no gene match: 4. Looked up from germline, CDR1 is SGHAT and CDR2 is FQDESV (reference sequence). This CDR3 region has 16 residues. In nucleotides, the CDR3 is TGTGCCAGCAGCTTAGTCACGGGACAGGACACCGGGGAGCTGTTTTTT. As protein: CASSLVTGQDTGELFF.

This chain joins TRBV28 and TRBJ2-2; D is possibly TRBD2 (6 bases). CDR3 length: 15 amino acids. CDR1 and CDR2 (germline): MDHEN, SYDVKM. The V and J ends lost 3 bases and 7 bases respectively, with 15 bases between them. The CDR3 coding sequence is TGTGCCAGCAGTTTGTCCCCCCTCGGGGGCGGGGAGCTGTTTTTT. Translated, it gives CASSLSPLGGGELFF.

The chain employs TRBV5-5 and TRBJ2-3; D not resolved. Germline lookup yields CDR1 SGHKS and CDR2 YYEKEE (reference sequence). The CDR3 covers 14 residues. Trimming removed 1 base from V and 2 bases from J, with 8 bases in between. CDR3 in amino acids: CASSLRVDTDTQYF. CDR3 sequence (DNA): TGTGCCAGCAGCTTGAGGGTAGACACAGATACGCAGTATTTT.

This sequence joins TRBV5-4 and TRBJ2-7; TRBD2 matches 9 bases. The CDR3 covers 16 residues. The junction had 13 bases not matched to a gene; V was cut back by 4 bases and J by 5 bases. Germline V CDR1 and CDR2: SGHNT, YYREEE (reference sequence). CDR3 amino acids: CASSPARVSGGHEQYF. The CDR3 nucleotides read TGTGCCAGCAGCCCCGCCCGTGTTAGCGGGGGCCACGAGCAGTACTTC.

The chain couples TRBV9 to TRBJ2-7; D may correspond to TRBD1 or TRBD2 (6 bases each). CDR3 length: 17 amino acids. Trimming removed 0 bases at V and 5 bases at J, with 21 bases between. The germline V gene has CDR1 SGDLS and CDR2 YYNGEE. The CDR3 loop reads CASSVGVGGGTSHEQYF. The CDR3, as DNA: TGTGCCAGCAGCGTAGGAGTTGGAGGGGGGACCAGCCACGAGCAGTACTTC.

The CDR3 loop reads CASSIDRVYGYTF. The CDR3 DNA reads as TGCGCCAGCAGCATCGACAGGGTTTATGGCTACACCTTC. The rearrangement uses TRBV23-1 and TRBJ1-2; 7 bases align to TRBD1. TRBV23-1 is classed as an ORF, of uncertain function. The CDR3 contains 13 residues. The V and J ends lost 6 bases and 5 bases, in that order; junction bases with no gene match: 6.

The CDR3 spells CASRTRGEGTQYF. CDR3 nucleotide sequence: TGTGCCAGCAGGACGCGGGGTGAGGGGACCCAGTACTTC. V and J are TRBV6-6 and TRBJ2-5; maybe TRBD2 (6 bases). The V end was cut by 6 bases, the J end by 7 bases, with 15 bases between. This CDR3 spans 13 amino acids. CDR1 is MNHNY, CDR2 SVGAGI, per germline (reference sequence).

Written as DNA, the CDR3 is TGTGCCAGCAGTTTTCCTCTAGCGGGAGGGGAAGAGACCCAGTACTTC. This gives the protein CASSFPLAGGEETQYF. The V gene is TRBV28, the J gene TRBJ2-5; 12 bases map to TRBD2. This CDR3 is 16 amino acids long. The trim removed 3 bases at V and 3 bases at J, leaving 5 bases unmatched. Germline CDR1 reads MDHEN; CDR2 reads SYDVKM.

This clone appeared a single time. V usage is TRBV28 and J usage is TRBJ2-7; 12 nucleotides match TRBD2. CDR3 length equals 15 residues. Germline-derived CDR1 and CDR2 are MDHEN and SYDVKM. V lost 8 bases to trimming and J lost 6 bases; unmatched junction nucleotides: 11. The CDR3 loop reads CASGRGTSGQTEQYF. DNA for the CDR3: TGTGCCAGCGGCCGAGGGACTAGCGGGCAGACCGAGCAGTACTTC. Supplemented by reference TRBV28 and TRBJ2-7, the full variable domain reads DVKVTQSSRYLVKRTGEKVFLECVQDMDHENMFWYRQDPGLGLRLIYFSYDVKMKEKGDIPEGYSVSREKKERFSLILESASTNQTSMYLCASGRGTSGQTEQYFGPGTRLTVT.

J is TRBJ2-2 and V is TRBV9; 7 nucleotides match TRBD1. Germline V gene data show CDR1 as SGDLS and CDR2 as YYNGEE. CDR3 length equals 14 residues. V shed 4 bases and J 5 bases; nucleotides not matched to a gene: 5. CDR3 loop: CASSTDRETGELFF. Here the CDR3 DNA reads TGTGCCAGCAGCACAGACAGGGAAACCGGGGAGCTGTTTTTT.

The chain employs TRBV2 and TRBJ2-7, with D possibly being TRBD2 (7 bases). The CDR3 runs 14 residues. V was shortened by 5 bases and J by 2 bases, with 13 bases between the two germline ends. CDR1 is SNHLY, CDR2 FYNNEI, per germline. CDR3 in DNA: TGTGCCAGCAGTAAGGGGGGGAGTGCCTACGAGCAGTACTTC. Translated, it gives CASSKGGSAYEQYF.

This chain connects TRBV28 to TRBJ2-5; the match to TRBD2 covers 7 bases. The germline gives CDR1 MDHEN, CDR2 SYDVKM. The CDR3 is 13 residues long. Unmatched junction bases numbered 6, after V lost 6 bases and J lost 5 bases. The CDR3 region is CASREGLTETQYF. In DNA form, the CDR3 reads TGTGCCAGCAGGGAGGGACTAACGGAGACCCAGTACTTC. The entire variable domain, with the rest obtained from reference TRBV28 and TRBJ2-5, is as follows: DVKVTQSSRYLVKRTGEKVFLECVQDMDHENMFWYRQDPGLGLRLIYFSYDVKMKEKGDIPEGYSVSREKKERFSLILESASTNQTSMYLCASREGLTETQYFGPGTRLLVL.

The chain recombines TRBV6-5 with TRBJ1-2; D is ambiguous. V was trimmed by 6 bases and J by 6 bases, leaving 14 bases between them. This CDR3 comprises 13 residues. Per germline, CDR1 MNHEY and CDR2 SVGAGI. The CDR3 DNA reads as TGTGCCAGCAGCCGTGGCGGGTGGGATGGCTACACCTTC. This codes for CASSRGGWDGYTF.

The CDR3 region is CATNFYEQYF. CDR3 coding DNA: TGTGCCACTAACTTCTACGAGCAGTACTTC. This chain joins TRBV6-5 and TRBJ2-7; D remains unclear. CDR3 length equals 10 residues. Per the germline V gene, CDR1 is MNHEY and CDR2 is SVGAGI. The ends were cut back, 10 bases at V and 3 bases at J, with 7 bases in the middle.

The chain is built from TRBV5-1 and TRBJ2-3, with 9 bases matching TRBD1. J lost 2 bases, V lost 0 bases, and 7 bases had no gene match. Germline V gene sequence: CDR1 SGHRS, CDR2 YFSETQ. The CDR3 totals 17 residues. The CDR3 region is CASSLEGDRDPTDTQYF. The CDR3 nucleotides are TGCGCCAGCAGCTTGGAAGGGGACAGGGACCCCACAGATACGCAGTATTTT.

The V call is TRBV7-2, the J call TRBJ2-7; no reliable D call. This CDR3 region has 14 residues. The germline gives CDR1 SGHTA, CDR2 FQGNSA. V was cut by 2 bases and J by 3 bases, with 11 bases left in between. CDR3 coding DNA: TGTGCCAGCAGCTTACCAGGCCGCAGCTACGAGCAGTACTTC. Amino acids: CASSLPGRSYEQYF.

Written as DNA, the CDR3 is TGTGCCAGCAGTTATCATGGGGGGAGCACAGATACGCAGTATTTT. This encodes CASSYHGGSTDTQYF. This chain joins TRBV6-5 and TRBJ2-3, with D possibly being TRBD2 (6 bases). V was shortened by 3 bases and J by 0 bases, with 10 bases between the two germline ends. This CDR3 has 15 residues. Germline V gives CDR1 MNHEY, CDR2 SVGAGI.

The V and J genes are TRBV2 and TRBJ2-7; 10 bases align to TRBD2. The germline gives CDR1 SNHLY, CDR2 FYNNEI. Trimming removed 2 bases from V and 4 bases from J; junction bases left unmatched: 5. The CDR3 has 15 amino acids. CDR3 bases: TGTGCCAGCAGTGAACTAGCGGGAGTGGCGTACGAGCAGTACTTC. It translates to CASSELAGVAYEQYF.

This rearrangement joins TRBV19 to TRBJ2-6; 11 nucleotides align to TRBD2. The CDR3 runs to 16 residues. Germline values: CDR1 LNHDA, CDR2 SQIVND (reference sequence). J was trimmed by 1 base and V by 5 bases; bases with no gene match: 1. CDR3 nucleotides: TGTGCCAGTAGTCTAGCGGGAGGTTCTGGGGCCAACGTCCTGACTTTC. Amino acid sequence: CASSLAGGSGANVLTF.

The chain uses TRBV28 and TRBJ2-7, with D possibly being TRBD1 (5 bases). This CDR3 contains 17 residues. Trimming took off 3 bases at V and 2 bases at J, with 20 bases between the two ends. Germline V lookup: CDR1 MDHEN, CDR2 SYDVKM. The CDR3 nucleotides read TGTGCCAGCAGTTTTGGTTTAGGCGCACAGGCCACCTACGAGCAGTACTTC. It encodes CASSFGLGAQATYEQYF.

This clone was observed a few times. This chain links TRBV5-6 with TRBJ1-2; 7 nucleotides match TRBD1. V gave up 4 bases and J gave up 8 bases; unmatched junction bases: 17. The CDR3 extends over 16 amino acids. CDR1 SGHDT and CDR2 YYEEEE come from the germline V gene. The CDR3 bases are TGTGCCAGCAGCCAGGGGGGACAGATGGCCGGAGAAGGCTACACCTTC. It yields the protein CASSQGGQMAGEGYTF.

This rearrangement joins TRBV9 to TRBJ2-1, with TRBD1 matching over 8 bases. Germline-derived CDR1 and CDR2 are SGDLS and YYNGEE. J was trimmed by 7 bases and V by 3 bases; bases with no gene match: 24. This CDR3 has 20 residues. This chain's CDR3 is CASSAPRDRSTRDSGNEQFF. The CDR3 DNA reads as TGTGCCAGCAGCGCCCCCCGGGACAGGTCGACCCGGGACTCTGGGAATGAGCAGTTCTTC.

The J gene is TRBJ2-5, the V gene TRBV6-5, with D perhaps matching TRBD2 (6 bases). The CDR3 contains 16 residues. Germline V gene sequence: CDR1 MNHEY, CDR2 SVGAGI. V lost 1 base to trimming and J lost 5 bases, with 17 bases between them. CDR3 residues: CASSYFGPSSGETQYF. The CDR3 region has the DNA TGTGCCAGCAGTTACTTTGGACCATCCAGCGGGGAGACCCAGTACTTC.

The genes are TRBV7-6 and TRBJ1-4; 8 bases map to TRBD1. CDR3 length: 14 residues. Germline lookup yields CDR1 SGHVS and CDR2 FNYEAQ. The V segment lost 2 bases and the J segment 7 bases; nucleotides outside the gene matches: 3. As DNA, the CDR3 is TGTGCCAGCAGCTTACAGGGGGCGCCTGAAAAACTGTTTTTT. Translating gives CASSLQGAPEKLFF.